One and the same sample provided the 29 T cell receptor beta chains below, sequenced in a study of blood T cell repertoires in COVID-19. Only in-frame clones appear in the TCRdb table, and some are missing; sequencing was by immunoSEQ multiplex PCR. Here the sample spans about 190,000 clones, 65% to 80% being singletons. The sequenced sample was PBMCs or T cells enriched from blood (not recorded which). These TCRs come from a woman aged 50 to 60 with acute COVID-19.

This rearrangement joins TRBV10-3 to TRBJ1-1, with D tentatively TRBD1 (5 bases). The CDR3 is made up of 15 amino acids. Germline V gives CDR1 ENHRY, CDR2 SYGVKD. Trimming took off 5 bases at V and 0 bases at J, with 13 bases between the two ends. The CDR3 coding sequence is TGTGCCATCAGTTCGGGGGAAAGGGTGAACACTGAAGCTTTCTTT. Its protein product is CAISSGERVNTEAFF.

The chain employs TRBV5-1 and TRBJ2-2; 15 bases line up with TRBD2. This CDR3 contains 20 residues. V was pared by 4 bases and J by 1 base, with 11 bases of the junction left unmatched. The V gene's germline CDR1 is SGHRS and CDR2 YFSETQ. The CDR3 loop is CASSRQWTSGGALNTGELFF. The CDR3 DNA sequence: TGCGCCAGCAGCAGACAATGGACTAGCGGGGGGGCACTGAACACCGGGGAGCTGTTTTTT.

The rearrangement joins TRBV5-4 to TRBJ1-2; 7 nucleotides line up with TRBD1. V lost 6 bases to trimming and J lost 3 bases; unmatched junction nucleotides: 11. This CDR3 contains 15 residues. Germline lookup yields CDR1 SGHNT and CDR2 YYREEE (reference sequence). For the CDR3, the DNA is TGTGCCAGCAACGTAAAGACCGGGACAGACTATGGCTACACCTTC. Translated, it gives CASNVKTGTDYGYTF.

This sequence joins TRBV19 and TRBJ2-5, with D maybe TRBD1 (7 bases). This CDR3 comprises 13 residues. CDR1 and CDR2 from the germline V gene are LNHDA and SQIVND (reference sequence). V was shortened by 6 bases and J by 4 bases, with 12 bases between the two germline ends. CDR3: CASRAGQSETQYF. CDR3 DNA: TGTGCCAGTAGGGCGGGACAGTCAGAGACCCAGTACTTC.

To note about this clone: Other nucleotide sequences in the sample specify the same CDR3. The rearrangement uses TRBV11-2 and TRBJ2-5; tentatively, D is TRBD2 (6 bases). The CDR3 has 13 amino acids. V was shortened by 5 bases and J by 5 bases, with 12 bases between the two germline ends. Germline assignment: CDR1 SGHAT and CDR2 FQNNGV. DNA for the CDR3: TGTGCCAGCAGCCGGGACCGGGGGGAGACCCAGTACTTC. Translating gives CASSRDRGETQYF.

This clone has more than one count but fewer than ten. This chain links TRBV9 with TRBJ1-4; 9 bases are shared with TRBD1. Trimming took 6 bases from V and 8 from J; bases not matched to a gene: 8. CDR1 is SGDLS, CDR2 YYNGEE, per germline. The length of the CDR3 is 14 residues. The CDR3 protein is CASTRGQGNEKLFF. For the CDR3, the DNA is TGTGCCAGCACCCGTGGACAGGGGAACGAAAAACTGTTTTTT.

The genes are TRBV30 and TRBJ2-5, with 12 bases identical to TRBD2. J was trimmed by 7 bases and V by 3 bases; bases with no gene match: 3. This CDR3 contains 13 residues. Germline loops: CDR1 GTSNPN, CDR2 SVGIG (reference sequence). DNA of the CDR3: TGTGCCTGGAGAGTGACTAGCGGGGGGACCCAGTACTTC. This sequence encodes CAWRVTSGGTQYF. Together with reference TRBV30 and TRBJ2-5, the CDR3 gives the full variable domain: SQTIHQWPATLVQPVGSPLSLECTVEGTSNPNLYWYRQAAGRGLQLLFYSVGIGQISSEVPQNLSASRPQDRQFILSSKKLLLSDSGFYLCAWRVTSGGTQYFGPGTRLLVL.

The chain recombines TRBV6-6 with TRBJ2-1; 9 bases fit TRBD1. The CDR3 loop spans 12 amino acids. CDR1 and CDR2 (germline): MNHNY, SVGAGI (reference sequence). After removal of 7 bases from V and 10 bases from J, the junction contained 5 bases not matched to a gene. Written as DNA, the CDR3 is TGTGCCAGCATCAGACAGGGGGGCGAGCAGTTCTTC. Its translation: CASIRQGGEQFF.

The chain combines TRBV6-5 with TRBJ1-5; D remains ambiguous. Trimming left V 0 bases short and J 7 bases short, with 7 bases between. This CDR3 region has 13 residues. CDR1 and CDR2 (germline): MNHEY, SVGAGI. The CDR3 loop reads CASSYSAYQPQHF. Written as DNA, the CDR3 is TGTGCCAGCAGTTACTCGGCATACCAGCCCCAGCATTTT.

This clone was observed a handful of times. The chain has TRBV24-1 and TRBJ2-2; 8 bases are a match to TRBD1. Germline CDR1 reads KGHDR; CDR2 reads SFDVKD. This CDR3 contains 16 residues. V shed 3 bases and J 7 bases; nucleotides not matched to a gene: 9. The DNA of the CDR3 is TGTGCCACCAGTGATCTGAGGACAGGGCCCTACGGGGAGCTGTTTTTT. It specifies CATSDLRTGPYGELFF.

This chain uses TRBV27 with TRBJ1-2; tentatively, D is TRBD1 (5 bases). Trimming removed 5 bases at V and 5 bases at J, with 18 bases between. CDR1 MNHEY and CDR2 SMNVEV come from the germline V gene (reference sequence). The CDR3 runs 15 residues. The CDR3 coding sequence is TGTGCCAGCAGTCCCCGACAGAAGGCAACTTATGGCTACACCTTC. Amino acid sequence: CASSPRQKATYGYTF.

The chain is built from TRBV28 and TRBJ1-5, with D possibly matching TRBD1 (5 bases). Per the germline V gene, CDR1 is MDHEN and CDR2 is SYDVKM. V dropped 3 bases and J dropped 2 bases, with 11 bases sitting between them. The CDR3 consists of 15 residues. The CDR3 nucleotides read TGTGCCAGCAGTTTTTTGGGGCGCGGCAATCAGCCCCAGCATTTT. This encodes CASSFLGRGNQPQHF.

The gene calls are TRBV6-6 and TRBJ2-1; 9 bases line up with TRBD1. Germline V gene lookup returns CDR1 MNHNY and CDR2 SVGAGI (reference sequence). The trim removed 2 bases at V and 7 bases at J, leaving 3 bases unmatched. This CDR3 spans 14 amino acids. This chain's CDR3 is CASSYGTGRNEQFF. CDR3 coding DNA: TGTGCCAGCAGTTACGGGACAGGGCGAAATGAGCAGTTCTTC.

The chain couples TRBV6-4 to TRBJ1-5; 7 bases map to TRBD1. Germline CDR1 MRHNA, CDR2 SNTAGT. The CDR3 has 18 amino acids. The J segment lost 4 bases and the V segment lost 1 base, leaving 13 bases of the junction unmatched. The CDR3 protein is CASSDFPSSWDSNQPQHF. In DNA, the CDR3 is TGTGCCAGCAGTGACTTCCCAAGTTCCTGGGACAGTAATCAGCCCCAGCATTTT.

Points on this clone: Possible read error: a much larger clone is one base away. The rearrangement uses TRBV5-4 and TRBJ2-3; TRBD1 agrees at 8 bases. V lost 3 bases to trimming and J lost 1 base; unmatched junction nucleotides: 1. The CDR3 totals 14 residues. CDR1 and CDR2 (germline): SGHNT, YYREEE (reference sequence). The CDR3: CASSSGQGTDTQYF. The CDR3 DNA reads TGTGCCAGCAGCTCGGGACAGGGCACAGATACGCAGTATTTT.

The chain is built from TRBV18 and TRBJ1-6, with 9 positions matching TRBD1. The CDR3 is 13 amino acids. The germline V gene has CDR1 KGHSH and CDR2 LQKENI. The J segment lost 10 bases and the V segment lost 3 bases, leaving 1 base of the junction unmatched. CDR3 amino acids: CASSPDRGSPLHF. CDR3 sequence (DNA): TGTGCCAGCTCACCGGACAGGGGCTCACCCCTCCACTTT.

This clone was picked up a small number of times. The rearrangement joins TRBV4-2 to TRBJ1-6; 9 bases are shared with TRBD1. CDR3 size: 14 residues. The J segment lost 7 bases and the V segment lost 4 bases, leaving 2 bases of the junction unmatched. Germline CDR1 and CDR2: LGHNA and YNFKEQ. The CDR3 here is CASSRDRVNSPLHF. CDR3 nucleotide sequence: TGTGCCAGCAGCCGGGACAGGGTAAATTCACCCCTCCACTTT.

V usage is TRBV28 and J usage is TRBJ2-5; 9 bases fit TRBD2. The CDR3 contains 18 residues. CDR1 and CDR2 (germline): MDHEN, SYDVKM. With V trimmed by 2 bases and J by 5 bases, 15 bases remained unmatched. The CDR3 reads CASSLKRELGTSWETQYF. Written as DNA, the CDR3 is TGTGCCAGCAGTTTAAAGAGGGAGCTCGGGACTAGCTGGGAGACCCAGTACTTC. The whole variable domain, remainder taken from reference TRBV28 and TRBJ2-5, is DVKVTQSSRYLVKRTGEKVFLECVQDMDHENMFWYRQDPGLGLRLIYFSYDVKMKEKGDIPEGYSVSREKKERFSLILESASTNQTSMYLCASSLKRELGTSWETQYFGPGTRLLVL.

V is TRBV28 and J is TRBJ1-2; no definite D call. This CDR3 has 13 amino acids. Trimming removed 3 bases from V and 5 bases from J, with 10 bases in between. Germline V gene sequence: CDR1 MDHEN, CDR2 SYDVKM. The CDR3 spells CASSFGNLYGYTF. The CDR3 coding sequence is TGTGCCAGCAGTTTCGGGAATCTATATGGCTACACCTTC.

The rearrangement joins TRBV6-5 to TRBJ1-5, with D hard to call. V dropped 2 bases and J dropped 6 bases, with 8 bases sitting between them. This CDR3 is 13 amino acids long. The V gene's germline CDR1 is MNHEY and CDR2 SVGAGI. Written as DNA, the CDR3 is TGTGCCAGCAGTTACGCGGAGGGTCAGCCCCAGCATTTT. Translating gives CASSYAEGQPQHF.

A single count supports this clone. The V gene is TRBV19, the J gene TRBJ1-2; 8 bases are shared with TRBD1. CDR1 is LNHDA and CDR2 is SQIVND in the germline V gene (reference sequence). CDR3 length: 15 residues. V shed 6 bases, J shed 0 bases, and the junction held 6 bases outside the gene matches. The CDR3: CASSLQGAANYGYTF. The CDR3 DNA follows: TGTGCCAGTAGCCTCCAGGGGGCCGCTAACTATGGCTACACCTTC.

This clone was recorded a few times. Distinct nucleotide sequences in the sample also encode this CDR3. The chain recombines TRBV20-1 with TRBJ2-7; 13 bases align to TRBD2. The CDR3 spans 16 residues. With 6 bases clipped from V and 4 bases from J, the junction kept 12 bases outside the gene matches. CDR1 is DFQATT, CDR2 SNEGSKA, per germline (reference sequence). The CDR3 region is CSASKKLAGGPYEQYV. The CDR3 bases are TGCAGTGCCAGTAAGAAACTAGCGGGGGGGCCATACGAGCAGTACGTC.

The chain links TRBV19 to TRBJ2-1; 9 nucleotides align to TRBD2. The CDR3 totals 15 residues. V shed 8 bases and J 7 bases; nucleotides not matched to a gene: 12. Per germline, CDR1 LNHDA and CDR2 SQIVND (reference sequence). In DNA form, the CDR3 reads TGTGCCAGTTCCAGCGGGGGGTCTTTCCTAAATGAGCAGTTCTTC. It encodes CASSSGGSFLNEQFF.

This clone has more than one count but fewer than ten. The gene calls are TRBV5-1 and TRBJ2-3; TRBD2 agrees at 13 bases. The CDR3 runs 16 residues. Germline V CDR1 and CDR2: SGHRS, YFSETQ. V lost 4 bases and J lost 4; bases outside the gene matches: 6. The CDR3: CASSPAGLAGADTQYF. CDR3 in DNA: TGCGCCAGCAGCCCGGCCGGACTAGCGGGGGCAGATACGCAGTATTTT.

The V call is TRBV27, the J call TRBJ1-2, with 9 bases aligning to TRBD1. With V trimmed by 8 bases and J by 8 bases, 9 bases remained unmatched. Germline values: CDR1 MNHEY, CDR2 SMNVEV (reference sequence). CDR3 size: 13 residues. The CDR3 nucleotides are TGTGCCAGCGGGTGGACAGGGGACGAGGGCTACACCTTC. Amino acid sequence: CASGWTGDEGYTF.

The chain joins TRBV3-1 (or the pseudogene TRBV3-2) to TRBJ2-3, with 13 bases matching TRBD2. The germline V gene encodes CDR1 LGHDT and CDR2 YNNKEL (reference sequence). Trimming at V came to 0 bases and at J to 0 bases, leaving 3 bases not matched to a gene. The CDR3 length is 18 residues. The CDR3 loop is CASSQDGTSGASTDTQYF. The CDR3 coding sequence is TGTGCCAGCAGCCAAGATGGGACTAGCGGGGCTAGCACAGATACGCAGTATTTT.

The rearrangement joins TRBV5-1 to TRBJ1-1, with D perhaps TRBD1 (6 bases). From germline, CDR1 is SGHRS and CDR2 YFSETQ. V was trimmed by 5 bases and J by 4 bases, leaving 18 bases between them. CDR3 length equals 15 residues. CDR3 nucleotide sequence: TGCGCCAGCAGGGCTCTGCTTGAACAGGGCACTGAAGCTTTCTTT. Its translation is CASRALLEQGTEAFF.

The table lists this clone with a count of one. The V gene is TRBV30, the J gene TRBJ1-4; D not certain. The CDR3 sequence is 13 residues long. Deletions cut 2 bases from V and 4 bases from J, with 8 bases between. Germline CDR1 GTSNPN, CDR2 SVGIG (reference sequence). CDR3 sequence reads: CAWSPGINEKLFF. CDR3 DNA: TGTGCCTGGAGTCCGGGGATTAATGAAAAACTGTTTTTT. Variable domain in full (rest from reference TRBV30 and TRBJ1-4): SQTIHQWPATLVQPVGSPLSLECTVEGTSNPNLYWYRQAAGRGLQLLFYSVGIGQISSEVPQNLSASRPQDRQFILSSKKLLLSDSGFYLCAWSPGINEKLFFGSGTQLSVL.

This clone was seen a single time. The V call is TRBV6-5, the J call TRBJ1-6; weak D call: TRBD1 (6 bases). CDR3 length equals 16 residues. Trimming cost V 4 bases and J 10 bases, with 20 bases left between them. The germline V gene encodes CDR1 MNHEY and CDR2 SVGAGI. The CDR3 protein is CASSSLTQGGISPLHF. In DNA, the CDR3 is TGTGCCAGCAGTTCCCTAACACAGGGTGGGATCTCACCCCTCCACTTT.